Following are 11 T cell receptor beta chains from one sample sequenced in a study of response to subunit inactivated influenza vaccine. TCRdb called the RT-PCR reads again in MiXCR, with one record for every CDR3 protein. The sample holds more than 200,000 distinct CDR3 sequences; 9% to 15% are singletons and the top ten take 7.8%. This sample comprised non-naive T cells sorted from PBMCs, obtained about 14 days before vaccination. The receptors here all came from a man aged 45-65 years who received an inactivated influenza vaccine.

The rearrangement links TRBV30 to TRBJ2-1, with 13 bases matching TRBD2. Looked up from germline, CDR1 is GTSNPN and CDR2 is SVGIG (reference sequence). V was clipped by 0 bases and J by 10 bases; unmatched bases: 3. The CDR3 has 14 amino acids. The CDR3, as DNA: TGTGCCTGGAGTGTACTAGCGGGGGGGCGGGAGCAGTTCTTC. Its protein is CAWSVLAGGREQFF.

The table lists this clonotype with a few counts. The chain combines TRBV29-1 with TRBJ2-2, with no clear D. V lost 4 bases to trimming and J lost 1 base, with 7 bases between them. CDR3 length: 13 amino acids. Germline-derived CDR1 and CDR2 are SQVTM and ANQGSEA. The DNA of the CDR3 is TGCAGCGTTGTCCGAGGGAACACCGGGGAGCTGTTTTTT. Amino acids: CSVVRGNTGELFF.

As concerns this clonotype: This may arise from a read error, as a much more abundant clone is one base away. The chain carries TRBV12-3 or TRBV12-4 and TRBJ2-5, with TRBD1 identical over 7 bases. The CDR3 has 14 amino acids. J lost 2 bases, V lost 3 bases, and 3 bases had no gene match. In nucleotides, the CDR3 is TGTGCCAGCAGTTTCTCGACAGGGCAAGAGACCCAGTACTTC. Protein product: CASSFSTGQETQYF.

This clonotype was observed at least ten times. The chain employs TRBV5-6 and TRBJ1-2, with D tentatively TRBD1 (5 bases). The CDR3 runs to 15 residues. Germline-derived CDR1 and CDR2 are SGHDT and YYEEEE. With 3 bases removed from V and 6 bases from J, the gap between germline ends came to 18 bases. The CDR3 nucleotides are TGTGCCAGCAGCTCCCAGGGACGCTCCGTGAATGGCTACACCTTC. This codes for CASSSQGRSVNGYTF.

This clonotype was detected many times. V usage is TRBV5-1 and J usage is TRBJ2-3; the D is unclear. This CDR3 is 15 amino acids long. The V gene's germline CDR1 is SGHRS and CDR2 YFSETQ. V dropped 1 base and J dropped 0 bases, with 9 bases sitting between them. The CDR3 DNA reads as TGCGCCAGCAGCTTGAGGCAGCCTAGCACAGATACGCAGTATTTT. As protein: CASSLRQPSTDTQYF.

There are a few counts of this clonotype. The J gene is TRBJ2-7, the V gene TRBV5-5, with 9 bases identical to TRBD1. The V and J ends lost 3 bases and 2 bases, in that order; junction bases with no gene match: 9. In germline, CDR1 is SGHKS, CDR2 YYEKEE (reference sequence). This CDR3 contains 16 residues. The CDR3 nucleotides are TGTGCCAGCAGCTGGGGGGGACAGGGAAGAGCCTACGAGCAGTACTTC. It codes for CASSWGGQGRAYEQYF.

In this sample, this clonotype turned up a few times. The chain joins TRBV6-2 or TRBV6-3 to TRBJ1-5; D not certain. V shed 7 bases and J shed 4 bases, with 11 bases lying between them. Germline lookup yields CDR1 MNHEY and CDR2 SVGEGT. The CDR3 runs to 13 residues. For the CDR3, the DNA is TGTGCCAGCACCCGACTGCCAAATCAGCCCCAGCATTTT. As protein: CASTRLPNQPQHF.

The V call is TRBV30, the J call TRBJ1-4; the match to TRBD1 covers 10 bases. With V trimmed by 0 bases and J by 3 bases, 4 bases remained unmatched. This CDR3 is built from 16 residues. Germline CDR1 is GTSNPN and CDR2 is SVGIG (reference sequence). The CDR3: CAWSVRGTGANEKLFF. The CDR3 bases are TGTGCCTGGAGTGTGAGAGGGACAGGGGCTAATGAAAAACTGTTTTTT.

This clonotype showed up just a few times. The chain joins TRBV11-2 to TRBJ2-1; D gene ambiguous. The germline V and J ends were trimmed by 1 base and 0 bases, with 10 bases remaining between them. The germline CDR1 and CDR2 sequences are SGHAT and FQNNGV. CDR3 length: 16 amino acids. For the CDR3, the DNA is TGTGCCAGCAGCTTAGGGTCCCTGAGCTCCTACAATGAGCAGTTCTTC. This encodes CASSLGSLSSYNEQFF.

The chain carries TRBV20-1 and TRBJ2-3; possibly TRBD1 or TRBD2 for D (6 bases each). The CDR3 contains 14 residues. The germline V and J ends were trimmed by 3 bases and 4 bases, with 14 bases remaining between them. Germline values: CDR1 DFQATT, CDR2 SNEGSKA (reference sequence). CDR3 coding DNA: TGCAGTGCTAGTGGTGAAGGGGGGTCAGATACGCAGTATTTT. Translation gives CSASGEGGSDTQYF.

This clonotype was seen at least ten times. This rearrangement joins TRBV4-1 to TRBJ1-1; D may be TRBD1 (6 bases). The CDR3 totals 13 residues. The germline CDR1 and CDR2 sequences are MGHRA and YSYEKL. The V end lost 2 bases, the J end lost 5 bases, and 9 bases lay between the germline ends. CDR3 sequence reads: CASSQNRVTEAFF. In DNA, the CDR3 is TGCGCCAGCAGCCAAAACAGGGTTACTGAAGCTTTCTTT.